The 13 T cell receptor beta chains below were found in one sample sequenced in a study of T cell repertoires in aging, cancer and after chemotherapy. A mixed TRB-A/B primer pool amplified rearranged TRB by multiplex touch-down PCR. TCRdb reprocessed the multiplex PCR reads via MiXCR and lists one record per CDR3 protein. The sample has 7,000 to 8,500 distinct CDR3 sequences, approximately 31% seen once; the top ten hold around 8%. Amplification of TCR beta used genomic DNA extracted from peripheral blood. What was sequenced was blood. The receptor set was obtained from a human donor with a blood cancer.

By share of the sample, this clonotype is medium-sized (0.01 to 0.1%). V is TRBV29-1 and J is TRBJ1-1; maybe TRBD1 (5 bases). Germline V gives CDR1 SQVTM, CDR2 ANQGSEA. The CDR3 consists of 16 residues. V lost 4 bases, J lost 0 bases, and 18 bases lay in between. CDR3 DNA sequence: TGCAGCGTTGGGGGGGGGGAGACATCTATGAACACTGAAGCTTTCTTT. Its translation is CSVGGGETSMNTEAFF.

The chain combines TRBV4-3 with TRBJ2-7; D not certain. Trimming left V 0 bases short and J 7 bases short, with 10 bases between. CDR3 size: 13 residues. Germline-derived CDR1 and CDR2 are LGHNA and YSLEER. DNA of the CDR3: TGCGCCAGCAGCCAAGATGACCTGAGGGAGCAGTACTTC. As protein: CASSQDDLREQYF.

The chain joins TRBV12-3 or TRBV12-4 to TRBJ1-5; D ambiguous. The CDR3 length is 15 residues. V was trimmed by 8 bases and J by 1 base, leaving 15 bases between them. CDR3 bases: TGTGCCAGCTGCCCCGGGGTAGAAAGCAATCAGCCCCAGCATTTT. As protein: CASCPGVESNQPQHF.

By share, this clonotype counts as medium-sized. V is TRBV6-1 and J is TRBJ2-5; TRBD2 matches at 8 bases. The V and J ends lost 0 bases and 2 bases, in that order; junction bases with no gene match: 2. CDR1 is MNHNS, CDR2 SASEGT, per germline. The CDR3 consists of 15 residues. This CDR3 is CASSEAAGGQETQYF. The CDR3 DNA sequence: TGTGCCAGCAGTGAAGCTGCGGGGGGTCAAGAGACCCAGTACTTC.

The chain has TRBV15 and TRBJ2-5; a possible D gene is TRBD1 (5 bases). CDR3 length: 15 amino acids. Trimming took 0 bases from V and 2 from J, leaving 10 bases between them. Germline lookup yields CDR1 LNHNV and CDR2 YYDKDF (reference sequence). The CDR3 loop is CATSRDRPGQETQYF. CDR3 in DNA: TGTGCCACCAGCAGAGATCGGCCAGGGCAAGAGACCCAGTACTTC.

This clonotype was counted a few times. The chain combines TRBV5-1 with TRBJ2-1; the D is unclear. Germline assignment: CDR1 SGHRS and CDR2 YFSETQ. The CDR3 is 15 amino acids. With 3 bases removed from V and 2 bases from J, the gap between germline ends came to 12 bases. This CDR3 is CASSSTDPAYNEQFF. The CDR3 nucleotides are TGCGCCAGCAGCTCTACTGATCCAGCCTACAATGAGCAGTTCTTC.

This clonotype is medium-sized within its sample. V is TRBV27 and J is TRBJ1-2, with 10 nucleotides matching TRBD1. The germline V gene has CDR1 MNHEY and CDR2 SMNVEV (reference sequence). J was trimmed by 5 bases and V by 5 bases; bases with no gene match: 5. The CDR3 consists of 14 residues. This CDR3 reads CASSPGTGDYGYTF. The CDR3 nucleotides read TGTGCCAGCAGTCCTGGGACAGGGGATTATGGCTACACCTTC.

Of note for this clonotype: One end of the junction does not line up with germline, which may come from a read error. V usage is TRBV5-4 and J usage is TRBJ2-4; D might be TRBD1 or TRBD2, each matching 5 bases. The length of the CDR3 is 14 residues. Germline V lookup: CDR1 SGHNT, CDR2 YYREEE (reference sequence). In DNA form, the CDR3 reads TGCGCCAGCAGCACCGGGACAGCCAAAAACATTCAGTACTTC. Translation gives CASSTGTAKNIQYF.

The rearrangement uses TRBV15 and TRBJ1-6, with no clear D. CDR3 size: 16 residues. CDR1 is LNHNV and CDR2 is YYDKDF in the germline V gene (reference sequence). V lost 7 bases to trimming and J lost 0 bases, with 13 bases between them. CDR3 sequence reads: CATTNPFNSYNSPLHF. Here the CDR3 DNA reads TGTGCCACCACGAATCCTTTTAACTCCTATAATTCACCCCTCCACTTT.

This clonotype was counted only a few times. The chain is built from TRBV18 and TRBJ1-2, with 9 positions matching TRBD1. The CDR3 sequence is 16 residues long. Germline CDR1 KGHSH, CDR2 LQKENI. The V segment lost 4 bases and the J segment 2 bases; nucleotides outside the gene matches: 8. CDR3: CASSLDRQGGNYGYTF. For the CDR3, the DNA is TGTGCCAGCTCACTCGATCGACAGGGGGGCAACTATGGCTACACCTTC.

This rearrangement joins TRBV6-4 to TRBJ2-6, with D uncertain. Germline-derived CDR1 and CDR2 are MRHNA and SNTAGT. V was cut by 5 bases and J by 0 bases, with 5 bases left in between. The CDR3 runs to 14 residues. CDR3 bases: TGTGCCAGCAGTCTGGGCTCTGGGGCCAACGTCCTGACTTTC. Its translation: CASSLGSGANVLTF.

As DNA, the CDR3 is TGTGCCAGAGGGGACGGGGGAGGCTACACCTTC. Protein sequence: CARGDGGGYTF. The chain uses TRBV10-3 and TRBJ1-2; possibly TRBD1 for D (5 bases). V was clipped by 10 bases and J by 8 bases, with 14 bases between them. The CDR3 contains 11 residues. Looked up from germline, CDR1 is ENHRY and CDR2 is SYGVKD.

In this sample, this clonotype turned up a few times. V gene TRBV29-1 combines with J gene TRBJ1-2; no reliable D call. This CDR3 spans 12 amino acids. Germline CDR1 SQVTM, CDR2 ANQGSEA. CDR3 amino acids: CSARVSNYGYTF. The CDR3 region has the DNA TGCAGTGCCCGAGTATCTAACTATGGCTACACCTTC.